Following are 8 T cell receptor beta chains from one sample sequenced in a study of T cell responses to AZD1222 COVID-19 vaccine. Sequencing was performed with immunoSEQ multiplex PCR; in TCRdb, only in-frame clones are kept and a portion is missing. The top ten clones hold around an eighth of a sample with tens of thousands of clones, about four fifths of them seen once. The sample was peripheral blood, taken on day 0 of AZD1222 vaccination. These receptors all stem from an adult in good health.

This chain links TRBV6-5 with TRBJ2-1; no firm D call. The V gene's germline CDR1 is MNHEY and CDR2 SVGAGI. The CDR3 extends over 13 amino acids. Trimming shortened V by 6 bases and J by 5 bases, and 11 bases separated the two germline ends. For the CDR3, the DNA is TGTGCCAGCAGCCTTTTGGTCCACAATGAGCAGTTCTTC. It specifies CASSLLVHNEQFF.

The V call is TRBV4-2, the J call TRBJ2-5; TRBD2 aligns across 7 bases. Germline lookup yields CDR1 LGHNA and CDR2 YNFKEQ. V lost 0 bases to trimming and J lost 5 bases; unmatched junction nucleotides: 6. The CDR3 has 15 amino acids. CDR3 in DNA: TGTGCCAGCAGCCAAGAACTGAGCGGGGTTGAGACCCAGTACTTC. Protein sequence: CASSQELSGVETQYF.

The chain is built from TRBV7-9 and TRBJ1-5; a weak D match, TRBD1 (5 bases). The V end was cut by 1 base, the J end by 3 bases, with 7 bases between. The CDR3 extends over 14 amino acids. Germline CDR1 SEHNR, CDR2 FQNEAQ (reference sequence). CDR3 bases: TGTGCCAGCAGCTTAGTGACAGCCAATCAGCCCCAGCATTTT. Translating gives CASSLVTANQPQHF.

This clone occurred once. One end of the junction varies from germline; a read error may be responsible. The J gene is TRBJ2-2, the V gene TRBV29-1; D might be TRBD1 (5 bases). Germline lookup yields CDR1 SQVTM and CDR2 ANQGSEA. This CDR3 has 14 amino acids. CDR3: CSIDSSRPTGELFF. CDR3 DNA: TGCAGCATTGACAGCTCGCGGCCCACCGGGGAGCTGTTTTTT.

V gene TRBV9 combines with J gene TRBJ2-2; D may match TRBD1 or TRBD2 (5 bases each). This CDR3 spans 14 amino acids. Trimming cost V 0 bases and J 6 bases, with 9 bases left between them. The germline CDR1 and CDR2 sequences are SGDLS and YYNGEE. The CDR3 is CASSVARESGELFF. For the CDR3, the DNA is TGTGCCAGCAGCGTAGCCAGGGAGTCCGGGGAGCTGTTTTTT.

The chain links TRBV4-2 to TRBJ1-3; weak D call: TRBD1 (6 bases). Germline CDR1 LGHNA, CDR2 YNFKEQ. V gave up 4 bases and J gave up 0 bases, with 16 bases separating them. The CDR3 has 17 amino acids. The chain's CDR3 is CASSPWGGQISGNTIYF. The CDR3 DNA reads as TGTGCCAGCAGCCCGTGGGGTGGACAGATCTCTGGAAACACCATATATTTT.

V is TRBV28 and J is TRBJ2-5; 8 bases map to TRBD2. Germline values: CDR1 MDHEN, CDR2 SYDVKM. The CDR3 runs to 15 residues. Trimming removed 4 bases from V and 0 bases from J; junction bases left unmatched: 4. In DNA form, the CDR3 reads TGTGCCAGCAGTTCTAGCGGGCTAGACCAAGAGACCCAGTACTTC. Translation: CASSSSGLDQETQYF.

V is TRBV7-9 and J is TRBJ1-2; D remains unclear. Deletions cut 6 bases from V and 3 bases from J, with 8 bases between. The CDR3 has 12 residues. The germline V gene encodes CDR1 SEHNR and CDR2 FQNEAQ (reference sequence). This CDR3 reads CASSLDDYGYTF. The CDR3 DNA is TGTGCCAGCAGTTTGGACGACTATGGCTACACCTTC.